This is a list of T cell receptor beta chains from one sample in a study of OX40 agonist ivuxolimab in advanced cancers. TCRdb's table, derived via immunoSEQ multiplex PCR, lists solely in-frame clones and lacks some. The table records 45,000 to 75,000 clones, approximately 83% of them present only once. Here the sequenced sample was CD4+ or CD8+ T cells sorted from blood, taken in a trial of the OX40 agonist ivuxolimab. The receptors shown here come from an adult with an advanced solid tumor such as melanoma, head and neck, liver or kidney cancer. CDR3s include the opening cysteine and the closing phenylalanine or tryptophan. Fields, in order: V gene, D gene, J gene, clone size, CDR3 protein, CDR3 DNA. The D gene is left open where the match is weak. Size is omitted from some rows. Given values are once, few, many or a class for expanded clones.

v_call: TRBV5-4
d_call: NA
j_call: TRBJ1-3
clone_size: NA
cdr3_aa: CASSLPGLSGNTIYF
cdr3_nt: TGTGCCAGCAGCTTACCGGGGTTATCTGGAAACACCATATATTTT

v_call: TRBV4-1
d_call: NA
j_call: TRBJ1-1
clone_size: NA
cdr3_aa: CASSQTPAVGVEAFF
cdr3_nt: TGCGCCAGCAGCCAAACCCCGGCGGTAGGCGTTGAAGCTTTCTTT

v_call: TRBV10-2
d_call: NA
j_call: TRBJ1-6
clone_size: NA
cdr3_aa: CASSEPFNSPLHF
cdr3_nt: TGCGCCAGCAGTGAGCCGTTTAACTCACCCCTCCACTTT

v_call: TRBV19
d_call: NA
j_call: TRBJ1-2
clone_size: NA
cdr3_aa: CASEGREVHGYTF
cdr3_nt: TGTGCCAGCGAAGGGCGGGAAGTGCATGGCTACACCTTC

v_call: TRBV27
d_call: NA
j_call: TRBJ1-6
clone_size: NA
cdr3_aa: CASSFRGAPGVNSPLHF
cdr3_nt: TGTGCCAGCAGTTTCCGTGGAGCCCCAGGTGTCAATTCACCCCTCCACTTT

v_call: TRBV19
d_call: TRBD1
j_call: TRBJ1-2
clone_size: NA
cdr3_aa: CASSIWGQGYYGYTF
cdr3_nt: TGTGCCAGTAGTATATGGGGACAGGGATACTATGGCTACACCTTC

v_call: TRBV7-2
d_call: TRBD1
j_call: TRBJ2-7
clone_size: NA
cdr3_aa: CASSTSTGGSREQYF
cdr3_nt: TGTGCCAGCAGCACTTCGACAGGGGGATCGAGGGAGCAGTACTTC

v_call: TRBV30
d_call: NA
j_call: TRBJ1-1
clone_size: NA
cdr3_aa: CAWRTANTEAFF
cdr3_nt: TGTGCCTGGAGGACAGCGAACACTGAAGCTTTCTTT

v_call: TRBV5-1
d_call: TRBD1
j_call: TRBJ2-3
clone_size: NA
cdr3_aa: CASSDTGGARTDTQYF
cdr3_nt: TGCGCCAGCAGCGACACAGGGGGCGCACGCACAGATACGCAGTATTTT

v_call: TRBV5-1
d_call: NA
j_call: TRBJ1-1
clone_size: NA
cdr3_aa: CASRPLVTRGTEAFF
cdr3_nt: TGCGCCAGCAGACCTTTGGTCACCCGAGGGACTGAAGCTTTCTTT

v_call: TRBV9
d_call: NA
j_call: TRBJ1-5
clone_size: NA
cdr3_aa: CASSVGSEQPQHF
cdr3_nt: TGTGCCAGCAGCGTAGGATCCGAGCAGCCCCAGCATTTT

v_call: TRBV5-6
d_call: NA
j_call: TRBJ1-1
clone_size: NA
cdr3_aa: CASSPRWSMNTEAFF
cdr3_nt: TGTGCCAGCAGCCCTCGGTGGAGCATGAACACTGAAGCTTTCTTT

v_call: TRBV6-1
d_call: NA
j_call: TRBJ1-2
clone_size: NA
cdr3_aa: CASSEKGRSMTF
cdr3_nt: TGTGCCAGCAGTGAAAAAGGGAGGAGTATGACCTTC

v_call: TRBV29-1
d_call: NA
j_call: TRBJ2-3
clone_size: NA
cdr3_aa: CSDEGTDTQYF
cdr3_nt: TGCAGCGACGAAGGAACAGATACGCAGTATTTT

v_call: TRBV7-9
d_call: NA
j_call: TRBJ1-2
clone_size: NA
cdr3_aa: CASSPQGRAYTF
cdr3_nt: TGTGCCAGCAGCCCCCAGGGCAGGGCCTACACCTTC

v_call: TRBV7-9
d_call: NA
j_call: TRBJ2-3
clone_size: NA
cdr3_aa: CASSSILKATDTQYF
cdr3_nt: TGTGCCAGCAGCTCGATATTAAAGGCCACAGATACGCAGTATTTT

v_call: TRBV2
d_call: TRBD1
j_call: TRBJ2-5
clone_size: NA
cdr3_aa: CASSEAGTGQETQYF
cdr3_nt: TGTGCCAGCAGTGAAGCCGGGACAGGGCAAGAGACCCAGTACTTC

v_call: TRBV30
d_call: TRBD1
j_call: TRBJ1-2
clone_size: NA
cdr3_aa: CACDREGSGYTF
cdr3_nt: TGTGCCTGTGACAGGGAAGGGTCTGGCTACACCTTC

v_call: TRBV29-1
d_call: NA
j_call: TRBJ2-7
clone_size: NA
cdr3_aa: CSVSRGSYEQYF
cdr3_nt: TGCAGCGTGAGCAGGGGATCCTACGAGCAGTACTTC

v_call: TRBV29-1
d_call: TRBD2
j_call: TRBJ2-1
clone_size: NA
cdr3_aa: CSVNLAGGPSYNEQFF
cdr3_nt: TGCAGCGTTAATCTAGCGGGGGGGCCGTCCTACAATGAGCAGTTCTTC

v_call: TRBV18
d_call: NA
j_call: TRBJ2-7
clone_size: NA
cdr3_aa: CASSSTGYEQYF
cdr3_nt: TGTGCCAGCTCATCTACAGGGTACGAGCAGTACTTC

v_call: TRBV30
d_call: NA
j_call: TRBJ1-2
clone_size: NA
cdr3_aa: CAWSVKGGNGF
cdr3_nt: TGTGCTTGGAGTGTGAAGGGGGGTAACGGCTTC

v_call: TRBV6-6
d_call: NA
j_call: TRBJ1-1
clone_size: NA
cdr3_aa: CASQRQGRRYTEAFF
cdr3_nt: TGTGCCAGTCAGAGGCAGGGGCGGCGTTACACTGAAGCTTTCTTT

v_call: TRBV6-1
d_call: TRBD1
j_call: TRBJ2-5
clone_size: once
cdr3_aa: CASSRDRGFTETQYF
cdr3_nt: TGTGCCAGCAGCCGGGACAGGGGGTTTACGGAGACCCAGTACTTC

v_call: TRBV29-1
d_call: NA
j_call: TRBJ1-5
clone_size: NA
cdr3_aa: CSVQEGISNQPQHF
cdr3_nt: TGCAGCGTTCAGGAGGGGATTAGCAATCAGCCCCAGCATTTT

v_call: TRBV5-1
d_call: NA
j_call: TRBJ2-2
clone_size: NA
cdr3_aa: CASSLGARLTGELFF
cdr3_nt: TGCGCCAGCAGCTTGGGGGCGCGATTGACCGGGGAGCTGTTTTTT

v_call: TRBV4-1
d_call: TRBD1
j_call: TRBJ2-2
clone_size: once
cdr3_aa: CASSDRVNTGELFF
cdr3_nt: TGCGCCAGCAGCGACAGGGTCAACACCGGGGAGCTGTTTTTT

v_call: TRBV19
d_call: NA
j_call: TRBJ2-2
clone_size: once
cdr3_aa: CASSIRFPGELFF
cdr3_nt: TGTGCCAGTAGTATACGATTTCCCGGGGAGCTGTTTTTT

v_call: TRBV7-2
d_call: TRBD1
j_call: TRBJ2-5
clone_size: NA
cdr3_aa: CASSPGTGGLETQYF
cdr3_nt: TGTGCCAGCAGCCCAGGCACAGGGGGCCTAGAGACCCAGTACTTC

v_call: TRBV10-2
d_call: NA
j_call: TRBJ2-7
clone_size: few
cdr3_aa: CASSEWGVVYEQYF
cdr3_nt: TGCGCCAGCAGTGAATGGGGCGTAGTCTACGAGCAGTACTTC

v_call: TRBV6-1
d_call: TRBD1
j_call: TRBJ2-1
clone_size: NA
cdr3_aa: CASRRMTGDQYEQFF
cdr3_nt: TGTGCCAGCAGAAGAATGACAGGGGATCAATATGAGCAGTTCTTC

v_call: TRBV18
d_call: TRBD2
j_call: TRBJ2-3
clone_size: NA
cdr3_aa: CASHLKGGVTDTQYF
cdr3_nt: TGTGCCAGCCATCTCAAGGGAGGGGTTACAGATACGCAGTATTTT

v_call: TRBV6-1
d_call: TRBD1
j_call: TRBJ1-2
clone_size: NA
cdr3_aa: CASSAPNRDRGRDGYTF
cdr3_nt: TGTGCCAGCAGTGCCCCGAACCGGGACAGGGGGCGCGATGGCTACACCTTC

v_call: TRBV5-1
d_call: NA
j_call: TRBJ2-7
clone_size: NA
cdr3_aa: CASSGSSYEQYF
cdr3_nt: TGCGCCAGCAGCGGTAGCTCCTACGAGCAGTACTTC

v_call: TRBV7-3
d_call: TRBD2
j_call: TRBJ2-7
clone_size: NA
cdr3_aa: CASSLKGGGTYEQYF
cdr3_nt: TGTGCCAGCAGCTTAAAGGGCGGGGGAACCTACGAGCAGTACTTC

v_call: TRBV6-1
d_call: NA
j_call: TRBJ1-4
clone_size: NA
cdr3_aa: CASRYRDGEKLFF
cdr3_nt: TGTGCCAGCAGGTACCGGGACGGCGAAAAACTGTTTTTT

v_call: TRBV2
d_call: NA
j_call: TRBJ2-2
clone_size: NA
cdr3_aa: CASSGGILSTGELFF
cdr3_nt: TGTGCCAGCAGTGGGGGGATACTTTCAACCGGGGAGCTGTTTTTT

v_call: TRBV6-1
d_call: NA
j_call: TRBJ2-5
clone_size: NA
cdr3_aa: CASSATSQETQYF
cdr3_nt: TGTGCCAGCAGTGCGACTAGTCAAGAGACCCAGTACTTC

v_call: TRBV11-1
d_call: NA
j_call: TRBJ2-3
clone_size: NA
cdr3_aa: CASSSGSWTDTQYF
cdr3_nt: TGTGCCAGCAGCTCGGGATCTTGGACAGATACGCAGTATTTT

v_call: TRBV2
d_call: TRBD1
j_call: TRBJ1-5
clone_size: NA
cdr3_aa: CASSRQGLDQPQHF
cdr3_nt: TGTGCCAGCAGTCGACAGGGGTTAGATCAGCCCCAGCATTTT

v_call: TRBV27
d_call: TRBD1
j_call: TRBJ1-6
clone_size: few
cdr3_aa: CASRPTGSGSPLHF
cdr3_nt: TGTGCCAGCAGGCCGACAGGGAGTGGTTCACCCCTCCACTTT

v_call: TRBV7-2
d_call: TRBD1
j_call: TRBJ1-2
clone_size: NA
cdr3_aa: CASSLDRGPNYGYTF
cdr3_nt: TGTGCCAGCAGCTTAGACAGGGGGCCGAACTATGGCTACACCTTC

v_call: TRBV6-5
d_call: NA
j_call: TRBJ1-2
clone_size: NA
cdr3_aa: CASSRVGDGYTF
cdr3_nt: TGTGCCAGCAGTCGGGTTGGGGATGGCTACACCTTC

v_call: TRBV28
d_call: NA
j_call: TRBJ1-2
clone_size: NA
cdr3_aa: CASSFLAQVDYGYTF
cdr3_nt: TGTGCCAGCAGTTTCCTCGCCCAGGTTGACTATGGCTACACCTTC

v_call: TRBV2
d_call: NA
j_call: TRBJ2-7
clone_size: NA
cdr3_aa: CASNRYLARDEQYF
cdr3_nt: TGTGCCAGCAACAGATACCTAGCGCGGGACGAGCAGTACTTC

v_call: TRBV6-1
d_call: NA
j_call: TRBJ2-1
clone_size: NA
cdr3_aa: CASSTLESSYNEQFF
cdr3_nt: TGTGCCAGCAGTACGCTGGAGAGCTCCTACAATGAGCAGTTCTTC

v_call: TRBV11-3
d_call: NA
j_call: TRBJ2-7
clone_size: NA
cdr3_aa: CASSLSSLSSYEQYF
cdr3_nt: TGTGCCAGCAGCCTATCCTCTCTGAGCTCCTACGAGCAGTACTTC

v_call: TRBV4-3
d_call: TRBD1
j_call: TRBJ1-2
clone_size: NA
cdr3_aa: CASSQAGQGVYGYTF
cdr3_nt: TGCGCCAGCAGCCAGGCGGGACAGGGAGTATATGGCTACACCTTC

v_call: TRBV9
d_call: TRBD1
j_call: TRBJ2-7
clone_size: NA
cdr3_aa: CASSVLPDRVYEQYF
cdr3_nt: TGTGCCAGCAGCGTCCTCCCGGACAGGGTCTACGAGCAGTACTTC

v_call: TRBV11-2
d_call: TRBD1
j_call: TRBJ2-7
clone_size: NA
cdr3_aa: CASSKQGGTYEQYF
cdr3_nt: TGTGCCAGCAGCAAACAGGGGGGAACCTACGAGCAGTACTTC